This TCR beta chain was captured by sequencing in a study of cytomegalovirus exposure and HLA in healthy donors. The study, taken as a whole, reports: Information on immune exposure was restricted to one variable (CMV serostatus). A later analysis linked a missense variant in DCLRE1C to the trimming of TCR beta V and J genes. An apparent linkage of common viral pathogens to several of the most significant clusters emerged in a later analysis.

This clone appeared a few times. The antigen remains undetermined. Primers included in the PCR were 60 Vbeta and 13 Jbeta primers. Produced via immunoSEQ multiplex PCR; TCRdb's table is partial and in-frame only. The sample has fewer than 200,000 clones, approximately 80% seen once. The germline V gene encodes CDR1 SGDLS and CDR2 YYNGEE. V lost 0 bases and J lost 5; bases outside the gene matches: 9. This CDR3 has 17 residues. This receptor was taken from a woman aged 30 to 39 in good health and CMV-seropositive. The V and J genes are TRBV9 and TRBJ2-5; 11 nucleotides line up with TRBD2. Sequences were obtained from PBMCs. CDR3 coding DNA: TGTGCCAGCAGCGTAGGAGTAGCGGGGGGGCCTGGTGAGACCCAGTACTTC. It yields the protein CASSVGVAGGPGETQYF.